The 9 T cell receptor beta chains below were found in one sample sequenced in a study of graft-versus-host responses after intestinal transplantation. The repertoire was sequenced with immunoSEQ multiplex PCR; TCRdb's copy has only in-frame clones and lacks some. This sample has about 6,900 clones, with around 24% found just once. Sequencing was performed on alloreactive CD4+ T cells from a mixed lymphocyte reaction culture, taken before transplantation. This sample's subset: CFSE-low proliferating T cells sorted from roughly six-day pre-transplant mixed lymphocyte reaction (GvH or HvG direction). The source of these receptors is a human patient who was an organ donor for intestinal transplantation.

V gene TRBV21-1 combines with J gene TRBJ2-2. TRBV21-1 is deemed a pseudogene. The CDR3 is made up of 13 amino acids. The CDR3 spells CASSKEGTGELFF. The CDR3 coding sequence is TGTGCCAGCAGCAAAGAGGGCACCGGGGAGCTGTTTTTT.

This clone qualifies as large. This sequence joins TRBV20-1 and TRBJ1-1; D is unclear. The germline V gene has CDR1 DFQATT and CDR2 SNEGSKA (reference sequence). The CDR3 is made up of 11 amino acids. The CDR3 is CGPAGFTEAFF. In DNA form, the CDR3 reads TGCGGCCCCGCGGGGTTCACTGAAGCTTTCTTT.

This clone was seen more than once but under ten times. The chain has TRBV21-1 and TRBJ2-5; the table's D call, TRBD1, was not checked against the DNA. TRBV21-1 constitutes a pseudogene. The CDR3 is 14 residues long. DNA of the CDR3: TGTGCCAGCAGCAAAGTGAGGGGGCAGAAGACCCAGTACTTC. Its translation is CASSKVRGQKTQYF.

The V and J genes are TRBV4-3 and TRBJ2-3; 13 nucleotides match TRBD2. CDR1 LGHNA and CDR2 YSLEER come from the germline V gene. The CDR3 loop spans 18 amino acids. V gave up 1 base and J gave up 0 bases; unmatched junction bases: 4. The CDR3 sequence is CASSQGTSGRWSTDTQYF. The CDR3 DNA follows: TGCGCCAGCAGCCAAGGGACTAGCGGGAGATGGAGCACAGATACGCAGTATTTT.

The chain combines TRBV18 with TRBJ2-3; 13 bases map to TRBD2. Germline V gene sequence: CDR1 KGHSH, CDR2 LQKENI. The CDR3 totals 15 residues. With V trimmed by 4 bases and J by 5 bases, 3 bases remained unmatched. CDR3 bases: TGTGCCAGCTCACAACTAGCGGGAGGGGAAGATACGCAGTATTTT. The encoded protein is CASSQLAGGEDTQYF.

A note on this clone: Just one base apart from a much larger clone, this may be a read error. The CDR3 DNA follows: TGTGCCAGCAGTGAGATATATGAGCAGCTCTTC. Its translation is CASSEIYEQLF. The chain carries TRBV6-1 and TRBJ2-1; D remains unclear. The CDR3 consists of 11 residues. Germline loops: CDR1 MNHNS, CDR2 SASEGT.

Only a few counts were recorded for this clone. The CDR3 DNA follows: TGTGCCAGCAGCAATATGCCCCCACAAAGTCGGGCCAACGTCCTGACTTTC. It encodes CASSNMPPQSRANVLTF. The V call is TRBV7-8, the J call TRBJ2-6, with D unclear. The CDR3 sequence is 17 residues long. Germline V CDR1 and CDR2: SGHVS, FQNEAQ. V dropped 5 bases and J dropped 5 bases, with 19 bases sitting between them.

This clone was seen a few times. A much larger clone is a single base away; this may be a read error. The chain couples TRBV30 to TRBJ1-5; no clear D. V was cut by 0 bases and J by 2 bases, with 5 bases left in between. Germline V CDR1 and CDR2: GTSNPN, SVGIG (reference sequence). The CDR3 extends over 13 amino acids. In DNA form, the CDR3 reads TGTGCCTGGAGTGTACTGGGCAATCAGCCCCAGCATTTT. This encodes CAWSVLGNQPQHF. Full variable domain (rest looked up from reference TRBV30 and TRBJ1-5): SQTIHQWPATLVQPVGSPLSLECTVEGTSNPNLYWYRQAAGRGLQLLFYSVGIGQISSEVPQNLSASRPQDRQFILSSKKLLLSDSGFYLCAWSVLGNQPQHFGDGTRLSIL.

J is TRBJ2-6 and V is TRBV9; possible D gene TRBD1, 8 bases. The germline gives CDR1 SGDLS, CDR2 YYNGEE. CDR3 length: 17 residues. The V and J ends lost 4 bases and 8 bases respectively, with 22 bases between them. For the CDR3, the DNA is TGTGCCAGCAGCCCGTCCCCCACAGGGGGAGGGCCCAACGTCCTGACTTTC. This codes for CASSPSPTGGGPNVLTF.